The rows below give T cell receptor beta chains drawn from one sample of a study of cytomegalovirus exposure and HLA in healthy donors. Sequencing used immunoSEQ multiplex PCR; TCRdb keeps in-frame clones, though not all of them. This table has 150,000 to 200,000 clones, approximately 80% appearing once. The sample was PBMCs. The receptors come from a male donor in good health and CMV-seronegative. Both conserved end residues are part of each CDR3. Each record gives: J gene, V gene, D gene, CDR3 protein. D genes are given only for firm matches.

TRBJ2-2 | TRBV11-2 | TRBD2 | CASSSLRGGPTVGELFF
TRBJ1-5 | TRBV5-5 | TRBD1 | CASSAQGAGMGNQPQHF
TRBJ2-3 | TRBV15 | TRBD1 | CATSRVKGTGSTDTQYF
TRBJ1-5 | TRBV18 | NA | CASSPNRAGTNQPQHF
TRBJ1-2 | TRBV29-1 | TRBD1 | CSAGRTGGNYGYTF
TRBJ2-7 | TRBV7-7 | NA | CASSLGGLGGFEQYF
TRBJ2-2 | TRBV19 | NA | CASGSGFPGELFF
TRBJ1-6 | TRBV11-2 | NA | CASSLDLGSLHF
TRBJ2-5 | TRBV5-1 | NA | CASNINKETQYF
TRBJ1-2 | TRBV15 | NA | CATSRLPDQGPSNYGYTF